This T cell receptor beta chain was sequenced in a study of CD8 T cells in Susac syndrome (dated by TCRdb to about 2019). At the level of the whole study: Repertoire sequencing was used to test whether CD8+ T cell activation and differentiation in Susac syndrome was antigen driven. The paper as a whole reports these results and caveats: The TCR sequencing and HLA analysis was acknowledged to have included a relatively small number of individuals.

As to this clonotype: This receptor's antigen is unknown. Base quality data are lacking; no much larger clone is found one base away.

RNA was extracted using the RNeasy kit, and about 0.45 to 1 ug of the RNA was reverse transcribed with random hexamers. The immunoSEQ multiplex PCR assay, which covers 54 Vbeta and 13 Jbeta segments, was used to amplify TCR beta CDR3 regions. Bias from PCR amplification was corrected by using a synthetic template baseline for primer optimization and for computational correction. The authors processed their data as follows. Reads were assigned to V, D and J genes according to IMGT and analyzed in immunoSEQ Analyzer, with only productive sequences retained. Clonality was computed as one minus Shannon entropy normalized by log2 of the number of productive unique sequences. For each patient and control, public and private clones were evaluated within the 100 most prevalent clones. Susac-specific clones were defined as absent from healthy and MS cohorts, approximately 1,000 published viral clones and other ImmuneACCESS disease sequences. TCRdb handled the public reads itself, with Q25 trimming in fastp and clone calling in MiXCR, and kept productive beta chains. Entries that share a CDR3 protein sequence are merged under the most common genes and DNA. The V and J calls were not made by the authors but by TCRdb's processing. This sample is represented by approximately 160,000 distinct CDR3 sequences; roughly 92% of them were singletons. The ten largest account for roughly 0.097% of the sample.

V is clipped by 4 bases and J by 3 bases, and the sequence between their germline boundaries is 10 bases long. Taken from the germline V gene, the CDR1 and CDR2 loops are SGDLS and YYNGEE. Including cysteine and phenylalanine, the CDR3 has 13 amino acids. Solely the CDR3 DNA is kept, with 39 bases framed from the first base. Peripheral blood CD8+ and CD4+ T cells from healthy donors, Susac syndrome patients and multiple sclerosis patients were profiled using high-throughput TCR beta sequencing. The multiple sclerosis controls were treatment-naive patients who had stable or active relapsing-remitting disease and met the revised McDonald criteria. Bulk CD8+ and CD4+ T cells were purified magnetically by negative isolation, whereas CD8+ TEMRA cells were enriched by FACS. Blood was collected in EDTA tubes and processed within 24 hours, with PBMCs isolated through density gradient centrifugation. PBMCs intended for TCR sequencing were cryopreserved in liquid nitrogen and thawed later in a water bath at 37 degrees C. Purity of sorted or isolated CD4+, CD8+ and CD8+ TEMRA cells was at least 90%.

The source material was CD4+ T cells from PBMCs. The chain employs TRBV9 and TRBJ1-1; perhaps TRBD1 is the D gene, with 5 bases matching. The source is a human donor with multiple sclerosis. The DNA sequence is given as TGTGCCAGCAGCCCTGGGACGCACACTGAAGCTTTCTTT. Its coded protein is CASSPGTHTEAFF.